A selection of T cell receptor beta chains follows, all from one sample in a study of blood T cell repertoires in COVID-19. Some clones are missing from TCRdb's copy, which holds only in-frame ones; the method was immunoSEQ multiplex PCR. Of some 160,000 clones detected, 80% to 85% appear once; the ten largest clones hold roughly 8%. The material sequenced was PBMCs or T cells enriched from blood (not recorded which). Every receptor here comes from a woman aged 50 to 60 who had recovered from COVID-19. CDR3s include the opening cysteine and the closing phenylalanine or tryptophan. D genes are given only for firm matches. Size is omitted from some rows. Given values are once, few, many or a class for expanded clones.

v_call	d_call	j_call	clone_size	cdr3_nt	cdr3_aa
TRBV10-3	TRBD1	TRBJ1-1	-	TGTGCCATCAGGGGACAGTCTGAAGCTTTCTTT	CAIRGQSEAFF
TRBV7-2	-	TRBJ1-3	-	TGTGCCAGCAGCCATCGACAGGCCTCTGGAAACACCATATATTTT	CASSHRQASGNTIYF
TRBV21-1	-	TRBJ2-7	-	TGTGCCAGCAGCAAAGAAAGGGAGCGGGGGCTCTCCTACGAGCAGTACTTC	CASSKERERGLSYEQYF
TRBV24-1	TRBD1	TRBJ2-3	-	TGTGCCACCAGTGATATACAGGGGGCAGGGGCAGATACGCAGTATTTT	CATSDIQGAGADTQYF
TRBV29-1	TRBD1	TRBJ1-2	once	TGCAGCGTTGATCCACAGGGGGTCTACACCTTC	CSVDPQGVYTF
TRBV28	-	TRBJ1-4	-	TGTGCCAGCAGTTTCCCCAGACACAATGAAAAACTGTTTTTT	CASSFPRHNEKLFF
TRBV28	-	TRBJ2-5	-	TGTGCCAGTCTCTCCTCAGGGGCAGGAGAGACCCAGTACTTC	CASLSSGAGETQYF
TRBV9	-	TRBJ2-5	-	TGTGCCAGCAGCTTATTAAGACCGGGGGTTCCAGAGACCCAGTACTTC	CASSLLRPGVPETQYF
TRBV7-7	TRBD2	TRBJ2-1	-	TGTGCTAGCAGCCCAACAGCGGGAGCGGGGTACAATGAGCAGTTCTTC	CASSPTAGAGYNEQFF
TRBV5-1	-	TRBJ1-4	-	TGCGCCAGCAGCTTGGCGGGGGGGGCCGCTGAAAAACTGTTTTTT	CASSLAGGAAEKLFF
TRBV27	TRBD1	TRBJ2-1	-	TGTGCCAGCAGGGACCGGGACAGGGGGGAGCAGTTCTTC	CASRDRDRGEQFF
TRBV7-2	-	TRBJ1-6	-	TGTGCCAGCAGCTTAGATTCTAATAATTCACCCCTCCACTTT	CASSLDSNNSPLHF
TRBV5-8	-	TRBJ2-7	-	TGTGCCAGCAGCTTGGTCAGGGGCGAAAGGCAGTACTTC	CASSLVRGERQYF
TRBV12-3/TRBV12-4	-	TRBJ1-2	-	TGTGCCAGCAGTTTTTCCGGATCGCGGGGCTACACCTTC	CASSFSGSRGYTF
TRBV6-2/TRBV6-3	TRBD2	TRBJ2-3	-	TGTGCCAGCAGTTACCCGCTAGCGGGCAAGGGAGATACGCAGTATTTT	CASSYPLAGKGDTQYF
TRBV5-4	TRBD1	TRBJ1-4	-	TGTGCCAGCAGCTTGGGTCCGGGACAGGGCGGCGAAAAACTGTTTTTT	CASSLGPGQGGEKLFF
TRBV6-2/TRBV6-3	TRBD1	TRBJ1-5	-	TGTGCCAGCAGTTACGCCACAGGGGCGTTAAATCAGCCCCAGCATTTT	CASSYATGALNQPQHF
TRBV3-1/TRBV3-2	-	TRBJ1-2	-	TGTGCCAGCAGCCAAGAGGCAGGGAACTATGGCTACACCTTC	CASSQEAGNYGYTF
TRBV5-1	-	TRBJ1-2	-	TGCGCCAGCAGCCGCGGACAAGGCCAGGACGCAGGCTACACCTTC	CASSRGQGQDAGYTF
TRBV9	TRBD2	TRBJ2-5	-	TGTGCCAGCAGCGTAGGGCTAGCGGGGACAGAGACCCAGTACTTC	CASSVGLAGTETQYF
TRBV9	-	TRBJ1-4	-	TGTGCCAGCAGCGCCTCCAGGGGTGAGGGTGAAAAACTGTTTTTT	CASSASRGEGEKLFF
TRBV28	-	TRBJ1-2	-	TGTGCCAGCAGAAGTAGGGCGGGAGGGGAAGGCTACACCTTC	CASRSRAGGEGYTF
TRBV9	-	TRBJ2-7	-	TGTGCCAGCAGCGTAGGCCTTGGGGAGTGGTACGAGCAGTACTTC	CASSVGLGEWYEQYF
TRBV27	TRBD1	TRBJ1-2	-	TGTGCCAGCAGTAGGGACAGGGCTAACTATGGCTACACCTTC	CASSRDRANYGYTF
TRBV9	-	TRBJ1-2	-	TGTGCCAGCAGCCCCCGACAAGAGCGGGTTAATGGCTACACCTTC	CASSPRQERVNGYTF
TRBV7-2	TRBD1	TRBJ1-5	few	TGTGCCAGCAGCTTATCTGGGACAGGGAATCAGCCCCAGCATTTT	CASSLSGTGNQPQHF
TRBV4-3	-	TRBJ2-3	once	TGCGCCAGCAGCCAAGAGGTTCTAGCTTTAGGTTACACAGATACGCAGTATTTT	CASSQEVLALGYTDTQYF
TRBV6-5	TRBD2	TRBJ2-7	once	TGTGCCAGCAGGGCGGGGGTCTCCTACGAGCAGTACTTC	CASRAGVSYEQYF
TRBV28	TRBD2	TRBJ2-7	-	TGTGGTACCTCGGGGAGCGGGAGAGGCGGGCGCGAGCAGTACTTC	CGTSGSGRGGREQYF
TRBV25-1	-	TRBJ2-3	once	TGTGCCAGCAGCCCTTTTCTCGGGGATGCAGATACGCAGTATTTT	CASSPFLGDADTQYF
TRBV28	TRBD1	TRBJ2-1	-	TGTGCCAGCAGCTCCGCCGGGACAGGGGGCTACAATGAGCAGTTCTTC	CASSSAGTGGYNEQFF
TRBV28	TRBD1	TRBJ1-6	few	TGTGCCAGCAAGACAGGGACAAAGAATTCACCCCTCCACTTT	CASKTGTKNSPLHF
TRBV6-4	-	TRBJ1-1	-	TGTGCCAGCAGCCCAGACGGGGTTCGCACTGAAGCTTTCTTT	CASSPDGVRTEAFF
TRBV19	-	TRBJ1-5	-	TGTGCCAGTAGTACAGGGTGGGACAATCAGCCCCAGCATTTT	CASSTGWDNQPQHF
TRBV7-2	TRBD1	TRBJ1-4	few	TGTGCCAGCAGCCCGGGACAGGGGGGTGAAAAACTGTTTTTT	CASSPGQGGEKLFF
TRBV7-9	-	TRBJ1-4	-	TGTGCCAGCAGCGTATCAGGAAATGAAAAACTGTTTTTT	CASSVSGNEKLFF
TRBV5-6	TRBD1	TRBJ1-2	-	TGTGCCAGCAGCTTGGTGCGGGACAGCCCCGGGGGCTACACCTTC	CASSLVRDSPGGYTF
TRBV7-3	TRBD1	TRBJ2-7	-	TGTGCCAGCAGCCCAACAGGGGTGGGCGAGCAGTACTTC	CASSPTGVGEQYF
TRBV5-4	TRBD1	TRBJ1-4	-	TGTGCCAGCAGCTTGGCGGGACAGGGAAATGAAAAACTGTTTTTT	CASSLAGQGNEKLFF
TRBV29-1	-	TRBJ1-1	-	TGCAGCGTTATGGCGGGGGGCGGGAACACTGAAGCTTTCTTT	CSVMAGGGNTEAFF
TRBV28	-	TRBJ1-5	once	TGTGCCAGCAGTTTATCGTCAGATAGCAATCAGCCCCAGCATTTT	CASSLSSDSNQPQHF
TRBV28	TRBD1	TRBJ2-7	-	TGTGCCAGCAGTTTCCGGGACAGGGTTTTCTACGAGCAGTACTTC	CASSFRDRVFYEQYF
TRBV6-5	-	TRBJ1-4	-	TGTGCCAGCAGTTACGATCCAGGGGCAACTAATGAAAAACTGTTTTTT	CASSYDPGATNEKLFF
TRBV9	-	TRBJ2-3	-	TGTGCCAGCAGCTCCGGACCTGGGCGGGCGCAGTATTTT	CASSSGPGRAQYF
TRBV28	-	TRBJ2-7	-	TGTGCCAGCAGTCCTCAAACCGGACAGACTCTCGACGAGCAGTACTTC	CASSPQTGQTLDEQYF
TRBV6-6	-	TRBJ1-5	-	TGTGCCAGCAGTCCTCCCGGCATCACTATTAGGGGACAGCCCCAGCATTTT	CASSPPGITIRGQPQHF
TRBV6-5	TRBD1	TRBJ1-1	-	TGTGCCAGCAGTTACTCGAAGGGACAGGTTAACACTGAAGCTTTCTTT	CASSYSKGQVNTEAFF
TRBV9	-	TRBJ1-2	-	TGTGCCAGCAGCGTAGCGTCCACAGCCATCTATGGCTACACCTTC	CASSVASTAIYGYTF
TRBV9	TRBD1	TRBJ2-1	once	TGTGCCAGCAGCTCGACAGGGGGGTACAATGAGCAGTTCTTC	CASSSTGGYNEQFF
TRBV4-3	-	TRBJ2-5	-	TGCGCCAGCAGCGAGAGTACAGGGTGGGGGACCCAGTACTTC	CASSESTGWGTQYF
TRBV3-1/TRBV3-2	-	TRBJ2-7	-	TGTGCCAGCAGTCCTACAGGGAGCGCCTACGAGCAGTACTTC	CASSPTGSAYEQYF
TRBV19	TRBD1	TRBJ2-1	-	TGTGCCAGTACACCACCGAAAGTGGGACAGGGGTTCAATGAGCAGTTCTTC	CASTPPKVGQGFNEQFF
TRBV6-2/TRBV6-3	-	TRBJ1-4	few	TGTGCCAGCAGCACTCTACCGGGACAATTCGAAAAACTGTTTTTT	CASSTLPGQFEKLFF
TRBV11-3	TRBD1	TRBJ1-2	-	TGTGCCAGCAGCCCCGGGACAGGGGGCAACTATGGCTACACCTTC	CASSPGTGGNYGYTF
TRBV4-3	-	TRBJ2-1	-	TGCGCCAGCAGCCAAGAGGAGCGCCACTCCTACAATGAGCAGTTCTTC	CASSQEERHSYNEQFF
TRBV7-3	-	TRBJ2-5	-	TGTGCCAGCAGCCCAGACCCGGGAAAGACCCAGTACTTC	CASSPDPGKTQYF
TRBV6-1	-	TRBJ2-3	many	TGTGCCAGCAGTGGACGGACAGTCGAAAGGGGATATACGCAGTATTTT	CASSGRTVERGYTQYF
TRBV28	TRBD1	TRBJ1-3	-	TGTGCCAGCAGTAACGGACAGGGTTTATACACCATATATTTT	CASSNGQGLYTIYF
TRBV5-1	TRBD2	TRBJ2-1	-	TGCGCCAGCGGTGAAGGTCTGCGGGGGGGCGTTAATGAGCAGTTCTTC	CASGEGLRGGVNEQFF